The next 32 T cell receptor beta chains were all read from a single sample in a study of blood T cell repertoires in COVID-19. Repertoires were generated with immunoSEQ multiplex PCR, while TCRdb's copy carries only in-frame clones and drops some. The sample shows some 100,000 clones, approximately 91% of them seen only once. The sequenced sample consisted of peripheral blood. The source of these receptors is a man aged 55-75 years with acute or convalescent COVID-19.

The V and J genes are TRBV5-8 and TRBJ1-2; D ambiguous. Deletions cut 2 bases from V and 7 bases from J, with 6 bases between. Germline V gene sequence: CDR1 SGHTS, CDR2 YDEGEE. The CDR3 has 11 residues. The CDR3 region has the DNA TGTGCCAGCAGCTTTTGGAGTGGCTACACCTTC. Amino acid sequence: CASSFWSGYTF.

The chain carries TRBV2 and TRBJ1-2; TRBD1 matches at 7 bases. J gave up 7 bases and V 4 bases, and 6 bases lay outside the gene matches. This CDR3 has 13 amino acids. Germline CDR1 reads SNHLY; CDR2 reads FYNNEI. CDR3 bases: TGTGCCAGCAGTGTTACAGGGGCGTTTGGCTACACCTTC. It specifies CASSVTGAFGYTF.

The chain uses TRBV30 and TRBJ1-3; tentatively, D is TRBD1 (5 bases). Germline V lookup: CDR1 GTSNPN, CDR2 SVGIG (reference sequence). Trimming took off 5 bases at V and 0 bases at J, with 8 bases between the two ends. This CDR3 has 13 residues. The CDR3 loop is CAWGHLSGNTIYF. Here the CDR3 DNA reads TGTGCCTGGGGACATCTCTCTGGAAACACCATATATTTT.

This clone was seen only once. The CDR3 DNA reads TGTGCCAGCAGCTACCCCCCGGGACAGGGGAATGGCTACACCTTC. Its protein product is CASSYPPGQGNGYTF. The genes are TRBV7-9 and TRBJ1-2; 10 nucleotides align to TRBD1. CDR1 SEHNR and CDR2 FQNEAQ come from the germline V gene (reference sequence). CDR3 length equals 15 residues. The V and J ends lost 4 bases and 6 bases, in that order; junction bases with no gene match: 8. The whole variable domain, filled in from reference TRBV7-9 and TRBJ1-2, reads DTGVSQNPRHKITKRGQNVTFRCDPISEHNRLYWYRQTLGQGPEFLTYFQNEAQLEKSRLLSDRFSAERPKGSFSTLEIQRTEQGDSAMYLCASSYPPGQGNGYTFGSGTRLTVV.

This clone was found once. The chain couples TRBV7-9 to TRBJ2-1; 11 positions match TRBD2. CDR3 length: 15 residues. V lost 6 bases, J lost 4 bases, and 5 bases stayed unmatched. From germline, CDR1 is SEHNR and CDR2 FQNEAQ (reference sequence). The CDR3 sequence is CASRLSGRAYNEQFF. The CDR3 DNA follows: TGTGCCAGCAGACTTAGCGGGAGGGCATACAATGAGCAGTTCTTC.

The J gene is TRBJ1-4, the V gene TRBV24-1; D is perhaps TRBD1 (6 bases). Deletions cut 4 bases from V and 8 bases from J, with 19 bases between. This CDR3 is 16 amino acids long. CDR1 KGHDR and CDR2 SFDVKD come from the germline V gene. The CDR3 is CATSDLPDRRAEKLFF. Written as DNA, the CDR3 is TGTGCCACCAGTGACCTCCCCGACAGGCGGGCCGAAAAACTGTTTTTT.

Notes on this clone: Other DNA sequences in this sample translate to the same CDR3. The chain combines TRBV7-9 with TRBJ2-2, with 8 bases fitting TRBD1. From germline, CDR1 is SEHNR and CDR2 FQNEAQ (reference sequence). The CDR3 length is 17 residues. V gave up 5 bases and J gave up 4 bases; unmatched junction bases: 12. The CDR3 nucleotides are TGTGCCAGCAGCCAGCCGATTCGACAGGGGCCCACCGGGGAGCTGTTTTTT. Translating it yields CASSQPIRQGPTGELFF.

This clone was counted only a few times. In DNA, the CDR3 is TGTGCCAGCAATGTATTCGATGGCTACACCTTC. Its translation is CASNVFDGYTF. The gene calls are TRBV2 and TRBJ1-2; D call uncertain. V was clipped by 7 bases and J by 6 bases, with 9 bases between them. Germline assignment: CDR1 SNHLY and CDR2 FYNNEI. The CDR3 covers 11 residues.

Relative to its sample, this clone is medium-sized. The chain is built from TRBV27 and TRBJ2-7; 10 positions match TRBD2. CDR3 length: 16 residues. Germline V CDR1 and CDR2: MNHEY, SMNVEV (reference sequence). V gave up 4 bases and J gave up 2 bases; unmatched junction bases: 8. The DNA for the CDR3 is TGTGCCAGCAGTTCAGGGTCTAGCGGGAGACCCTACGAGCAGTACTTC. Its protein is CASSSGSSGRPYEQYF.

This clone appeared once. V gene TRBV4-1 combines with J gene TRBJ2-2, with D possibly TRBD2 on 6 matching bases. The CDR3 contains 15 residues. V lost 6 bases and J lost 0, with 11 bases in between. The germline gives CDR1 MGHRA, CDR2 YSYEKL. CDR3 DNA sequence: TGCGCCAGCAGGGCTGGGGAGGCGAACACCGGGGAGCTGTTTTTT. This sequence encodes CASRAGEANTGELFF.

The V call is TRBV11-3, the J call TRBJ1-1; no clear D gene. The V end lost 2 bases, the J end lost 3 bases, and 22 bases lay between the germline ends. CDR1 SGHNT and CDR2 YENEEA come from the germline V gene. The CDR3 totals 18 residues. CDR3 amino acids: CASSLSGGRARADTEAFF. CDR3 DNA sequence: TGTGCCAGCAGCTTAAGCGGAGGGAGGGCACGGGCGGACACTGAAGCTTTCTTT.

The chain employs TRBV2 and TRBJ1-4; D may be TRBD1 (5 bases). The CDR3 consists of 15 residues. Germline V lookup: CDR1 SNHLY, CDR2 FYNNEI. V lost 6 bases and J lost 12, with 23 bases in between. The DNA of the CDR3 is TGTGCCAGCAGATCCTTCAGGGAGTTTGGAGGGGAACTGTTTTTT. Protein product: CASRSFREFGGELFF.

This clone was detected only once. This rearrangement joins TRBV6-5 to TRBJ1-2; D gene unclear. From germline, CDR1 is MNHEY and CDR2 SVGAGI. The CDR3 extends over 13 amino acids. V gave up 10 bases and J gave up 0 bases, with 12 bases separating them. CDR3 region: CATKTAANYGYTF. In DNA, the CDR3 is TGTGCCACAAAAACAGCCGCTAACTATGGCTACACCTTC.

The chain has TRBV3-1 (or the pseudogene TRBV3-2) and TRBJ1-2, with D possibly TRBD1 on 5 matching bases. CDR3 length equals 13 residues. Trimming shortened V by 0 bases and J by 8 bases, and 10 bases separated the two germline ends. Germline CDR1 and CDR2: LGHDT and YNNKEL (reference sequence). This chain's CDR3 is CASSQDGQRGYTF. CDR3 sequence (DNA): TGTGCCAGCAGCCAAGACGGACAACGGGGCTACACCTTC.

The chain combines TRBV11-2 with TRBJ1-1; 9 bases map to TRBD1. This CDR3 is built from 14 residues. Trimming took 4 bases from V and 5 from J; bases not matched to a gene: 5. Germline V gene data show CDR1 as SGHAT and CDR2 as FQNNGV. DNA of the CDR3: TGTGCCAGCAGCTCCCGGGACAGGGAGACTGAAGCTTTCTTT. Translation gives CASSSRDRETEAFF.

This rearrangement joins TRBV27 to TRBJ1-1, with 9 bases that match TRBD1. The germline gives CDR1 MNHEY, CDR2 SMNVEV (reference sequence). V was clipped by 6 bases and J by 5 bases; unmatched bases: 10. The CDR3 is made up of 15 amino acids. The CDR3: CASRIQGAQRTEAFF. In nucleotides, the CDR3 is TGTGCCAGCAGAATACAGGGGGCACAGAGAACTGAAGCTTTCTTT.

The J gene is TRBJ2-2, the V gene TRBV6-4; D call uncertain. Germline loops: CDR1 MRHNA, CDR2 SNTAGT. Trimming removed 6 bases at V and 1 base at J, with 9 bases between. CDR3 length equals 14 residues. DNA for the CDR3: TGTGCCAGCAGGATAGCTCAGAACACCGGGGAGCTGTTTTTT. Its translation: CASRIAQNTGELFF.

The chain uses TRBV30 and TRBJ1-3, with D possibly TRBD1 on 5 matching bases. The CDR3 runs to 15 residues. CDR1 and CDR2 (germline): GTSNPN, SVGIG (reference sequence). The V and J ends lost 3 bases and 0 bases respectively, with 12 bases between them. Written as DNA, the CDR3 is TGTGCCTGGAGCGCTTACAGGTCCTCTGGAAACACCATATATTTT. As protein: CAWSAYRSSGNTIYF.

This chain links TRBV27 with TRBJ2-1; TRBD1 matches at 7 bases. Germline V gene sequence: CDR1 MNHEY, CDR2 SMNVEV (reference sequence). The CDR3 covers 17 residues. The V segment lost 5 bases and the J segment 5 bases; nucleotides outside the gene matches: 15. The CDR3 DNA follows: TGTGCCAGCAGTCGGACCAGAGGGGGCGTGATTAACAATGAGCAGTTCTTC. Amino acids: CASSRTRGGVINNEQFF.

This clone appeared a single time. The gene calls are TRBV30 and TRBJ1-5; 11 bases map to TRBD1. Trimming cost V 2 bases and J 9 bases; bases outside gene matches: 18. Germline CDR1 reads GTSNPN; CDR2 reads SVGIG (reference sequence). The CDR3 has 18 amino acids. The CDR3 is CAWSPTLAGQGAPRPQHF. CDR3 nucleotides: TGTGCCTGGAGTCCCACATTAGCCGGACAGGGGGCCCCTCGGCCCCAGCATTTT.

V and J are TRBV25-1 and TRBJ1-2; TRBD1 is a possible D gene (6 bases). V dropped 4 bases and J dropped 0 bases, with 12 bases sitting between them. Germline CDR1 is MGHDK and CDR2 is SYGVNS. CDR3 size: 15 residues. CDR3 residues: CASSVGGGPNYGYTF. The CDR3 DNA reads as TGTGCCAGCAGTGTAGGGGGGGGCCCTAACTATGGCTACACCTTC.

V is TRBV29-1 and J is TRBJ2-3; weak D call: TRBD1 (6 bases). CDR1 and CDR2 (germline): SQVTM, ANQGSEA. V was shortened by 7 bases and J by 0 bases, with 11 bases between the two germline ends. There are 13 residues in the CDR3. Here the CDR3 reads CSGTVESTDTQYF. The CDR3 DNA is TGCAGCGGGACAGTTGAGAGCACAGATACGCAGTATTTT.

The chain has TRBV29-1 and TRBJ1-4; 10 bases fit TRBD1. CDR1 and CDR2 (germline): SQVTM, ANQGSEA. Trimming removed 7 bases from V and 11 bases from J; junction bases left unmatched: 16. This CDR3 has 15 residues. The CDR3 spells CSAGEVGQGVEKLFF. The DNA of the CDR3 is TGCAGCGCGGGGGAGGTCGGACAGGGGGTCGAGAAACTGTTTTTT.

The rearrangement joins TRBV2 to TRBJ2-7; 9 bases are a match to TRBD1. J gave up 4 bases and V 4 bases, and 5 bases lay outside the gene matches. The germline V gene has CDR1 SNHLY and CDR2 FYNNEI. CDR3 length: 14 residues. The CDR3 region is CASSGQGVPYEQYF. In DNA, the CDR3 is TGTGCCAGCAGTGGACAGGGGGTCCCGTACGAGCAGTACTTC.

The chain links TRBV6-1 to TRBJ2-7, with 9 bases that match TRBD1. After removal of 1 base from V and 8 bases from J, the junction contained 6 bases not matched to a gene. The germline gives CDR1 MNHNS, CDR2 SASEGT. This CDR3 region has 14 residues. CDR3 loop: CASSEDRGLTKQYF. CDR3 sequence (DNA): TGTGCCAGCAGTGAAGACAGGGGGCTCACGAAGCAGTACTTC.

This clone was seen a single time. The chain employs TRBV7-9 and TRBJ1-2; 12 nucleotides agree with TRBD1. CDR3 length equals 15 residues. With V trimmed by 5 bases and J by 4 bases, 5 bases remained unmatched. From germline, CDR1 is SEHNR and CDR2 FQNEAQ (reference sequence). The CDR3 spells CASSTGQGASYGYTF. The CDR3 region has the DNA TGTGCCAGCAGCACGGGACAGGGGGCGAGCTATGGCTACACCTTC.

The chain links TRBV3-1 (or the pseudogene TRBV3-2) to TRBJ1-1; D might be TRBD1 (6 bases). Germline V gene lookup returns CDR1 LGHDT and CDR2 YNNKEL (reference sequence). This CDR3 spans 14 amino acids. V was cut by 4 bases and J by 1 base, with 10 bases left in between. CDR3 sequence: CASSLPDRNTEAFF. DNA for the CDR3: TGTGCCAGCAGCCTCCCGGACAGGAACACTGAAGCTTTCTTT.

CDR3 sequence reads: CASSIRGSYGYTF. The CDR3 region has the DNA TGTGCCAGTAGTATCCGGGGGTCCTATGGCTACACCTTC. The chain carries TRBV19 and TRBJ1-2; tentative D call: TRBD1 (5 bases). V was shortened by 3 bases and J by 4 bases, with 9 bases between the two germline ends. Germline-derived CDR1 and CDR2 are LNHDA and SQIVND (reference sequence). CDR3 length: 13 amino acids.

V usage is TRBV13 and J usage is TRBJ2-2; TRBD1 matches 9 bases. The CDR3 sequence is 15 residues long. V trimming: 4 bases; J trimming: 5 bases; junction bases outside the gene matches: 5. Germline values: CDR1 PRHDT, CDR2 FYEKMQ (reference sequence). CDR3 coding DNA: TGTGCCAGCAGCTCCGGGACAGGGAGAACCGGGGAGCTGTTTTTT. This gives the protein CASSSGTGRTGELFF.

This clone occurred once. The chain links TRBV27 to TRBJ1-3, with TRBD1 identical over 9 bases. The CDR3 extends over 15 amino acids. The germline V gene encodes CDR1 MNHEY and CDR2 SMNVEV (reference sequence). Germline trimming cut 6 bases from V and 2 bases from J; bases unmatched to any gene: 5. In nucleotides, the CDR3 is TGTGCCAGCAGGACACAGGGGGCCCCTGGAAACACCATATATTTT. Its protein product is CASRTQGAPGNTIYF.

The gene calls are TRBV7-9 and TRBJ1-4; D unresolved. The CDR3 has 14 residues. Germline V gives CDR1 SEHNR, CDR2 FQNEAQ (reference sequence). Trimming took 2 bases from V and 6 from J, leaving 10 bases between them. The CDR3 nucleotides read TGTGCCAGCAGCTTACGAGGTGTGGATGAAAAACTGTTTTTT. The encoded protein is CASSLRGVDEKLFF.

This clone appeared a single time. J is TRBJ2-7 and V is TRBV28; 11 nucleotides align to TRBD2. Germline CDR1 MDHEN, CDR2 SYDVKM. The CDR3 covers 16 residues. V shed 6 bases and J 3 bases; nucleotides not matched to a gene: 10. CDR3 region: CASSLGGTSGLYEQYF. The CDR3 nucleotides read TGTGCCAGCAGCCTTGGAGGGACTAGCGGACTCTACGAGCAGTACTTC.